The 32 T cell receptor beta chains below were found in one sample sequenced in a study of T-cell memory formation after mild COVID-19. One entry per CDR3 protein results from TCRdb running MiXCR on the 5' RACE reads. The sample contains 400,000 or so distinct CDR3 sequences, 20% of which appear only once. Material for sequencing was PBMCs or a T cell subset sorted from them (not recorded which). These receptors were obtained from an adult woman who had mild COVID-19 (a few samples of this study predate the infection). Cell type and time point are not known.

This clonotype has only a few counts. This chain links TRBV19 with TRBJ2-7; 7 positions match TRBD1. Germline values: CDR1 LNHDA, CDR2 SQIVND (reference sequence). The CDR3 covers 16 residues. Trimming took 4 bases from V and 0 from J; bases not matched to a gene: 9. The DNA of the CDR3 is TGTGCCAGTAGTACCCCGACGGACAGGAACTCCTACGAGCAGTACTTC. Amino acid sequence: CASSTPTDRNSYEQYF.

The chain has TRBV7-9 and TRBJ1-1, with D possibly matching TRBD1 (6 bases). The length of the CDR3 is 15 residues. Germline assignment: CDR1 SEHNR and CDR2 FQNEAQ (reference sequence). Deletions cut 4 bases from V and 5 bases from J, with 17 bases between. The CDR3 loop reads CASSSWTVGGTEAFF. CDR3 coding DNA: TGTGCCAGCAGCTCTTGGACAGTGGGGGGAACTGAAGCTTTCTTT.

The gene calls are TRBV18 and TRBJ2-5, with 9 bases fitting TRBD1. This CDR3 is 15 amino acids long. V trimming: 4 bases; J trimming: 0 bases; junction bases outside the gene matches: 3. The germline V gene encodes CDR1 KGHSH and CDR2 LQKENI. As DNA, the CDR3 is TGTGCCAGCTCACAAGGGACAGGGAACCAAGAGACCCAGTACTTC. This sequence encodes CASSQGTGNQETQYF.

This clonotype was counted only a few times. The chain recombines TRBV5-1 with TRBJ1-2; possibly TRBD1 for D (5 bases). Trimming took 1 base from V and 4 from J, leaving 11 bases between them. This CDR3 region has 14 residues. The germline V gene has CDR1 SGHRS and CDR2 YFSETQ. The CDR3 is CASSLKLGTYGYTF. As DNA, the CDR3 is TGCGCCAGCAGCTTGAAGTTAGGGACCTATGGCTACACCTTC. Full variable domain (missing parts from reference TRBV5-1 and TRBJ1-2): KAGVTQTPRYLIKTRGQQVTLSCSPISGHRSVSWYQQTPGQGLQFLFEYFSETQRNKGNFPGRFSGRQFSNSRSEMNVSTLELGDSALYLCASSLKLGTYGYTFGSGTRLTVV.

This clonotype has a handful of counts. The J gene is TRBJ2-7, the V gene TRBV25-1; TRBD1 aligns across 11 bases. CDR1 and CDR2 (germline): MGHDK, SYGVNS. The CDR3 loop spans 16 amino acids. J was trimmed by 2 bases and V by 8 bases; bases with no gene match: 11. CDR3 bases: TGTGCCAGCGTCGCCCGCCCGGGACAGGGGGCCTACGAGCAGTACTTC. Its protein is CASVARPGQGAYEQYF.

This clonotype was observed at least ten times. The V gene is TRBV7-6, the J gene TRBJ2-3; D call uncertain. Germline assignment: CDR1 SGHVS and CDR2 FNYEAQ. Trimming removed 5 bases at V and 7 bases at J, with 7 bases between. There are 11 residues in the CDR3. This CDR3 reads CASSERYTQYF. The CDR3 region has the DNA TGTGCCAGCAGCGAACGCTATACGCAGTATTTT.

V gene TRBV7-2 combines with J gene TRBJ1-1; 7 bases align to TRBD1. The V gene end was trimmed by 5 bases and the J gene end by 0 bases; junction bases not matched to a gene: 6. Germline-derived CDR1 and CDR2 are SGHTA and FQGNSA. The CDR3 is 15 amino acids. CDR3 sequence reads: CASSELQGLNTEAFF. The CDR3 DNA is TGTGCCAGCAGCGAACTACAGGGGTTGAACACTGAAGCTTTCTTT.

This clonotype came up a few times. The V and J genes are TRBV23-1 and TRBJ2-3; TRBD1 matches 12 bases. TRBV23-1 is identified as an open reading frame with a role that is uncertain. V lost 4 bases and J lost 3; bases outside the gene matches: 14. This CDR3 has 19 residues. The DNA for the CDR3 is TGCGCCAGCAGTCCTCGGGACAGGGGGCGGTCTGTGTATACAGATACGCAGTATTTT. This gives the protein CASSPRDRGRSVYTDTQYF.

The J gene is TRBJ2-1, the V gene TRBV18, with TRBD1 identical over 11 bases. This CDR3 spans 15 amino acids. Germline V gene lookup returns CDR1 KGHSH and CDR2 LQKENI. The junction had 3 bases not matched to a gene; V was cut back by 3 bases and J by 5 bases. The chain's CDR3 is CASSPGTGGNNEQFF. The CDR3 coding sequence is TGTGCCAGCTCACCCGGGACAGGGGGGAACAATGAGCAGTTCTTC.

The sample holds a few counts of this clonotype. The chain links TRBV18 to TRBJ2-6, with a possible D match to TRBD2 (5 bases). Trimming took off 4 bases at V and 4 bases at J, with 11 bases between the two ends. The CDR3 is 15 amino acids. CDR1 and CDR2 (germline): KGHSH, LQKENI. The CDR3 coding sequence is TGTGCCAGCTCACGGATGGAGGTCGGGGCCAACGTCCTGACTTTC. Residues: CASSRMEVGANVLTF.

This rearrangement joins TRBV10-3 to TRBJ1-6; D gene unclear. Trimming removed 0 bases from V and 15 bases from J, with 12 bases in between. CDR1 and CDR2 from the germline V gene are ENHRY and SYGVKD. The CDR3 contains 13 residues. Here the CDR3 reads CAISESTKGRLHF. The CDR3, as DNA: TGTGCCATCAGTGAGTCGACGAAGGGTCGCCTCCACTTT.

J is TRBJ2-2 and V is TRBV4-2; 9 bases are a match to TRBD2. This CDR3 is 17 amino acids long. The V gene end was trimmed by 0 bases and the J gene end by 0 bases; junction bases not matched to a gene: 2. Per germline, CDR1 LGHNA and CDR2 YNFKEQ. CDR3 sequence reads: CASSQDLAGSNTGELFF. DNA of the CDR3: TGTGCCAGCAGCCAAGACCTAGCGGGATCGAACACCGGGGAGCTGTTTTTT.

This clonotype showed up just a few times. The chain is built from TRBV6-6 and TRBJ1-5; possible D gene TRBD1, 6 bases. Looked up from germline, CDR1 is MNHNY and CDR2 is SVGAGI (reference sequence). Trimming removed 5 bases at V and 1 base at J, with 12 bases between. The CDR3 is 15 amino acids. This CDR3 is CASSRTGLSNQPQHF. CDR3 nucleotides: TGTGCCAGCAGTCGTACAGGGTTGAGCAATCAGCCCCAGCATTTT.

This clonotype has just a few counts. The rearrangement uses TRBV6-5 and TRBJ2-1, with D perhaps given as TRBD1 or TRBD2 (5 bases each). The CDR3 contains 18 residues. The ends were cut back, 2 bases at V and 1 base at J, with 18 bases in the middle. Germline CDR1 and CDR2: MNHEY and SVGAGI. The CDR3 region has the DNA TGTGCCAGCAGTTACCTAGCAGGGTCGAGGAGGTCCTACAATGAGCAGTTCTTC. Protein: CASSYLAGSRRSYNEQFF.

The chain carries TRBV12-3 or TRBV12-4 and TRBJ2-3; 10 nucleotides agree with TRBD1. The CDR3 sequence is 16 residues long. Trimming removed 5 bases from V and 4 bases from J; junction bases left unmatched: 9. CDR3 coding DNA: TGTGCCAGCAGTCCAATCTCCGGGACAGGGGCAGATACGCAGTATTTT. Its translation: CASSPISGTGADTQYF.

The chain employs TRBV20-1 and TRBJ2-1, with TRBD2 matching 8 bases. The CDR3 is made up of 14 amino acids. V dropped 3 bases and J dropped 0; count of bases not matched to a gene: 1. The V gene's germline CDR1 is DFQATT and CDR2 SNEGSKA (reference sequence). The CDR3 sequence is CSASGGDSYNEQFF. The CDR3 DNA reads as TGCAGTGCTAGCGGGGGGGACTCCTACAATGAGCAGTTCTTC.

In this sample, this clonotype turned up a few times. The chain joins TRBV12-3 or TRBV12-4 to TRBJ2-7; TRBD1 aligns across 7 bases. The CDR3 has 13 residues. V lost 6 bases and J lost 3; bases outside the gene matches: 5. Here the CDR3 reads CASRSGTVYEQYF. CDR3 sequence (DNA): TGTGCCAGCAGGTCAGGGACAGTCTACGAGCAGTACTTC.

J is TRBJ2-3 and V is TRBV12-3 or TRBV12-4; TRBD1 is a possible D gene (7 bases). This CDR3 has 15 residues. With 5 bases removed from V and 2 bases from J, the gap between germline ends came to 14 bases. The CDR3 loop is CASSQTRGATDTQYF. The CDR3 nucleotides read TGTGCCAGCAGTCAAACCAGGGGGGCCACAGATACGCAGTATTTT.

The chain employs TRBV7-6 and TRBJ2-1, with D unresolved. The CDR3 is made up of 12 amino acids. The V gene's germline CDR1 is SGHVS and CDR2 FNYEAQ. Trimming took 1 base from V and 11 from J, leaving 9 bases between them. CDR3 DNA sequence: TGTGCCAGCAGCTTAGGGCTAGACCAGCAGTTCTTC. Its translation is CASSLGLDQQFF.

This clonotype was seen a few times. This rearrangement joins TRBV18 to TRBJ2-5; the match to TRBD1 covers 7 bases. Germline V CDR1 and CDR2: KGHSH, LQKENI. V shed 5 bases and J 3 bases; nucleotides not matched to a gene: 6. The CDR3 spans 14 residues. DNA of the CDR3: TGTGCCAGCTCAGCGACAGGGATTAAAGAGACCCAGTACTTC. Translation: CASSATGIKETQYF.

This clonotype has just one count. The chain has TRBV27 and TRBJ2-7, with D possibly being TRBD1 (5 bases). The CDR3 consists of 15 residues. Trimming removed 0 bases from V and 3 bases from J, with 12 bases in between. The V gene's germline CDR1 is MNHEY and CDR2 SMNVEV (reference sequence). The CDR3, as DNA: TGTGCCAGCAGTTTATCCAGGGTGAGCCTCTACGAGCAGTACTTC. As protein: CASSLSRVSLYEQYF.

This clonotype came up a few times. The CDR3 spells CASTPRGESNQPQHF. In DNA, the CDR3 is TGTGCCAGCACCCCCCGGGGAGAGAGCAATCAGCCCCAGCATTTT. The chain carries TRBV6-5 and TRBJ1-5; D ambiguous. V was cut by 7 bases and J by 1 base, with 14 bases left in between. From germline, CDR1 is MNHEY and CDR2 SVGAGI. This CDR3 spans 15 amino acids.

V gene TRBV6-5 combines with J gene TRBJ2-7; 8 bases line up with TRBD2. Per the germline V gene, CDR1 is MNHEY and CDR2 is SVGAGI. V lost 2 bases and J lost 4; bases outside the gene matches: 7. The CDR3 spans 15 residues. The CDR3 sequence is CASSYGQRGTYEQYF. The CDR3 DNA is TGTGCCAGCAGTTACGGCCAGCGGGGGACATACGAGCAGTACTTC.

The V call is TRBV12-3 or TRBV12-4, the J call TRBJ2-1; the D gene is possibly TRBD2 (6 bases). This CDR3 spans 15 amino acids. V lost 7 bases and J 5 bases, leaving 18 bases between the germline ends. CDR3 sequence (DNA): TGTGCCAGCAACCCGGGACTCCCCCCAGACAATGAGCAGTTCTTC. Its translation: CASNPGLPPDNEQFF.

The table lists this clonotype with a count of one. This chain links TRBV12-3 or TRBV12-4 with TRBJ1-2; D gene unclear. The CDR3 sequence is 15 residues long. V gave up 5 bases and J gave up 1 base, with 14 bases separating them. CDR3 sequence: CASSIRQTFNYGYTF. CDR3 DNA sequence: TGTGCCAGCAGTATTCGGCAGACATTTAACTATGGCTACACCTTC.

The genes are TRBV15 and TRBJ1-3; D is undetermined. Germline CDR1 LNHNV, CDR2 YYDKDF (reference sequence). V shed 0 bases and J shed 6 bases, with 12 bases lying between them. CDR3 length equals 15 residues. Written as DNA, the CDR3 is TGTGCCACCAGCAGAGATACATTTTTTGAAAACACCATATATTTT. Translated, it gives CATSRDTFFENTIYF.

The rearrangement links TRBV6-5 to TRBJ2-1, with 9 bases matching TRBD2. The CDR3 contains 13 residues. The V and J ends lost 4 bases and 9 bases, in that order; junction bases with no gene match: 4. Germline CDR1 MNHEY, CDR2 SVGAGI. CDR3 DNA: TGTGCCAGCAGTTGGCGGGGGGGCGGTGAGCAGTTCTTC. Its translation is CASSWRGGGEQFF.

The chain joins TRBV5-1 to TRBJ2-1, with 10 bases lining up with TRBD2. There are 17 residues in the CDR3. Per germline, CDR1 SGHRS and CDR2 YFSETQ. After removal of 1 base from V and 2 bases from J, the junction contained 6 bases not matched to a gene. CDR3 nucleotides: TGCGCCAGCAGCTTGTTCCTAGCGGGGGCCACCTACAATGAGCAGTTCTTC. This sequence encodes CASSLFLAGATYNEQFF.

This clonotype appeared a few times. The CDR3 sequence is CASSKFTEQYF. The CDR3 DNA follows: TGTGCCAGCAGTAAATTTACCGAGCAGTACTTC. This chain uses TRBV6-5 with TRBJ2-7; D gene uncertain. The CDR3 runs 11 residues. Germline V lookup: CDR1 MNHEY, CDR2 SVGAGI. Trimming shortened V by 5 bases and J by 6 bases, and 8 bases separated the two germline ends.

The gene calls are TRBV29-1 and TRBJ2-5, with unresolved D. Per germline, CDR1 SQVTM and CDR2 ANQGSEA. This CDR3 is built from 13 residues. With 0 bases removed from V and 5 bases from J, the gap between germline ends came to 10 bases. The CDR3: CSVEDHPQETQYF. The CDR3 nucleotides are TGCAGCGTTGAAGATCACCCTCAGGAGACCCAGTACTTC. The full variable domain, rest sourced from reference TRBV29-1 and TRBJ2-5, is SAVISQKPSRDICQRGTSLTIQCQVDSQVTMMFWYRQQPGQSLTLIATANQGSEATYESGFVIDKFPISRPNLTFSTLTVSNMSPEDSSIYLCSVEDHPQETQYFGPGTRLLVL.

This clonotype has only a few counts. The V gene is TRBV24-1, the J gene TRBJ2-3, with D hard to call. Germline-derived CDR1 and CDR2 are KGHDR and SFDVKD. The V gene lost 3 bases and the J gene lost 1 base, with 10 bases spanning the gap. This CDR3 contains 15 residues. The CDR3: CATSDRTLGTDTQYF. The CDR3 nucleotides are TGTGCCACCAGTGATCGGACGCTTGGCACAGATACGCAGTATTTT.

There are many counts of this clonotype. The gene calls are TRBV7-2 and TRBJ1-5, with 7 bases fitting TRBD1. CDR1 SGHTA and CDR2 FQGNSA come from the germline V gene. The V and J ends lost 4 bases and 2 bases, in that order; junction bases with no gene match: 5. The CDR3 length is 15 residues. DNA of the CDR3: TGTGCCAGCAGCTCCAGACAGGGCGGCAATCAGCCCCAGCATTTT. Translation: CASSSRQGGNQPQHF.